This TCR beta chain emerged from a study of shared clonotypes between healthy human individuals. Once extracted for a subset, genomic DNA was divided evenly among several immunoSEQ plates. Repertoires were generated with immunoSEQ multiplex PCR, while TCRdb's copy carries only in-frame clones and drops some. The sample includes roughly 2.5 million clones, approximately 92% of them seen just once. On this clone: Its antigen is currently unknown.

The length of the CDR3 is 16 residues. V lost 6 bases and J lost 0, with 12 bases in between. Germline CDR1 and CDR2: SNHLY and FYNNEI. General study points: Around 5% of naive CD4 clonotypes were shared across a few donors.

All donors were healthy HIV-negative adults lacking recent acute infections or vaccinations. This sequence originates from a man between 18 and 29 years old in good health. Sample: naive CD4+ T cells sorted from blood. As to subset: CD45RA+ positively selected. This chain uses TRBV2 with TRBJ2-6; the D gene is possibly TRBD1 (5 bases). The CDR3 DNA sequence: TGTGCCAGCAGCAATAATAGGGGCTCTGGGGCCAACGTCCTGACTTTC. It specifies CASSNNRGSGANVLTF.